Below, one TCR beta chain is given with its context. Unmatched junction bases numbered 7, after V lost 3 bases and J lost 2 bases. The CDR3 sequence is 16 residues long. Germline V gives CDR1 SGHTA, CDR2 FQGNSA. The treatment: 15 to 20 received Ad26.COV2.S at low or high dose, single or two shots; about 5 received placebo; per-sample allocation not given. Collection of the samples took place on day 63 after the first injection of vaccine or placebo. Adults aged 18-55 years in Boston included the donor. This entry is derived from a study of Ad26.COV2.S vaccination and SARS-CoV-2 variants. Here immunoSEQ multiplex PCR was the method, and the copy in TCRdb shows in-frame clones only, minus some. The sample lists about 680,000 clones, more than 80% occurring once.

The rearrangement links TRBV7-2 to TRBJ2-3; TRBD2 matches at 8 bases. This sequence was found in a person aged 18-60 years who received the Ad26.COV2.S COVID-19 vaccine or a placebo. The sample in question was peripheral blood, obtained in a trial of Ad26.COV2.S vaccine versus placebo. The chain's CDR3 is CASSFLARGDTDTQYF. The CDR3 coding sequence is TGTGCCAGCAGCTTCCTTGCGCGGGGGGACACAGATACGCAGTATTTT.